Included here is one T cell receptor (beta chain) sequence, with context. Its antigen is not yet known. No base-level quality is on record; no much larger clone is a single base apart. The trial excluded patients who had a history of autoimmune disease or were on systemic immunosuppression. Peripheral blood for TCR sequencing was drawn from every dose cohort at baseline, at cycle 4 day 1 and at cycle 7 day 1. The samples were taken from a phase I, first-in-human, multicenter, open-label dose-escalation trial of ivuxolimab. Adults with locally advanced or metastatic melanoma, renal cell, hepatocellular, or head and neck squamous cell carcinoma were enrolled in the trial. Before TCR sequencing, CD4+ T cells and CD8+ T cells from peripheral blood were sorted into separate populations. Genomic DNA was extracted from sorted cells for sequencing of the TCRbeta CDR3 region. TCRbeta CDR3 regions were sequenced using the immunoSEQ Assay. The clones in this table, taken by TCRdb from immuneACCESS, are in-frame only. Not every clone is retained; where verified, under half of the shortfall comes from an unresolved V gene, and the cause of the rest is unknown. This sample gives 70,000 to 80,000 clones in total; around 94% of them show up just once. The top ten clones comprise 15% to 19% of the sample.

This specimen belongs to a study of OX40 agonist ivuxolimab in advanced cancers. The study in broad terms: The costimulatory receptor OX40 (CD134) was targeted by ivuxolimab, a fully human IgG2 agonistic monoclonal antibody. Intravenous ivuxolimab was administered to patients every 2 weeks at six dose levels: 0.01, 0.1, 0.3, 1.5, 3 and 10 mg/kg. Among the 52 dose-escalation patients, about 19 had hepatocellular carcinoma, about 15 melanoma, 9 renal cell carcinoma and 9 head and neck cancer. The dose-escalation cohort was around 83% male with a mean age of about 60 years, ranging from about 20 to 85. Prior anti-PD-1, anti-PD-L1 or anti-CTLA-4 therapy was permitted, and checkpoint inhibitors had been received by about 37% of dose-escalation patients. Three dose-escalation patients achieved partial responses, one with hepatocellular carcinoma and two with cutaneous melanoma. Peripheral TCRbeta sequencing aimed to test whether ivuxolimab altered TCR sequence diversity and caused clonal T-cell expansion. The paper describes the monotherapy dose-escalation part (N of about 55 patients) of the phase I trial of ivuxolimab. What the research found in general, with its limitations: In the 0.1-3.0 mg/kg groups, partial responders were among the patients with the lowest normalized peripheral clonal expansion, particularly in CD8+ T cells. Low levels of normalized T-cell clonal expansion were also seen in some patients who did not respond. At doses of 0.1 to 3.0 mg/kg, clonal expansion of both CD4+ and CD8+ blood T cells was observed from baseline to week 6. On average, CD8+ T cells showed more expanded clones than CD4+ T cells after ivuxolimab. The antigen specificity of the clonally expanded peripheral T cells was not determined.

CDR1 and CDR2 are drawn from the germline V gene: KGHSH, LQKENI. Spanning cysteine to phenylalanine, the CDR3 consists of 12 amino acids. This entry keeps only the CDR3 DNA: 36 bases, framed from base 1. Cut back by 3 bases and 4 bases, the V and J ends lie 4 bases apart. This receptor was obtained from an adult with an advanced solid tumor such as melanoma, head and neck, liver or kidney cancer. The material sequenced was CD4+ or CD8+ T cells sorted from blood, taken in a trial of the OX40 agonist ivuxolimab. The chain is encoded by TRBV18 joined to TRBJ1-3, with the D gene not confidently named. At the DNA level, the sequence is TGTGCCAGCTCACCGGACGGAAACACCATATATTTT. Its protein reads: CASSPDGNTIYF.